These 17 T cell receptor beta chains were all obtained from the same sample, sequenced in a study of blood T cell repertoires in COVID-19. Produced via immunoSEQ multiplex PCR; TCRdb's table is partial and in-frame only. The table has around 99,000 clones, more than 80% seen once. Specimen: peripheral blood. The receptors stem from a human donor in a cohort sampled during active COVID-19.

DNA for the CDR3: TGTGCCAGCAGCGCCCCGGGACAGGGAGGACACGAGCAGTACTTC. It specifies CASSAPGQGGHEQYF. The gene calls are TRBV7-9 and TRBJ2-7, with 9 bases matching TRBD1. The V segment lost 5 bases and the J segment 5 bases; nucleotides outside the gene matches: 10. Germline CDR1 SEHNR, CDR2 FQNEAQ (reference sequence). The CDR3 length is 15 residues.

The rearrangement links TRBV5-1 to TRBJ2-5; D gene unclear. Trimming took off 0 bases at V and 1 base at J, with 7 bases between the two ends. This CDR3 has 14 amino acids. The germline CDR1 and CDR2 sequences are SGHRS and YFSETQ. Here the CDR3 DNA reads TGCGCCAGCAGCTTGGACGGTTCCCAAGAGACCCAGTACTTC. It translates to CASSLDGSQETQYF.

The CDR3 here is CASSDLTTAGNTIYF. In DNA, the CDR3 is TGTGCCAGCAGTGATTTAACGACTGCTGGAAACACCATATATTTT. The rearrangement joins TRBV25-1 to TRBJ1-3; D unclear. CDR1 and CDR2 from the germline V gene are MGHDK and SYGVNS. The CDR3 sequence is 15 residues long. The V gene lost 3 bases and the J gene lost 2 bases, with 11 bases spanning the gap.

Concerning this clone itself: This sample also contains other DNA sequences that code for the same CDR3. V is TRBV18 and J is TRBJ1-2; the match to TRBD1 covers 10 bases. The CDR3 is 15 amino acids. Germline loops: CDR1 KGHSH, CDR2 LQKENI. V dropped 3 bases and J dropped 7; count of bases not matched to a gene: 8. CDR3 DNA sequence: TGTGCCAGCTCACCTAACCAGGGACAGGGGATTGGCTACACCTTC. It is translated as CASSPNQGQGIGYTF.

This chain uses TRBV5-6 with TRBJ2-2; TRBD2 might be the D (6 bases). The germline V and J ends were trimmed by 4 bases and 6 bases, with 19 bases remaining between them. The CDR3 extends over 16 amino acids. CDR1 is SGHDT, CDR2 YYEEEE, per germline. CDR3 coding DNA: TGTGCCAGCAGCCCTTGGAGGGGCAGCTTAGCCGGGGAGCTGTTTTTT. Its translation is CASSPWRGSLAGELFF.

This clone was seen more than once but under ten times. V and J are TRBV5-1 and TRBJ1-4; TRBD1 aligns across 9 bases. This CDR3 has 16 amino acids. From germline, CDR1 is SGHRS and CDR2 YFSETQ. V was clipped by 5 bases and J by 7 bases; unmatched bases: 12. CDR3 residues: CASSVATGGLGEKLFF. CDR3 coding DNA: TGCGCCAGCAGTGTGGCGACAGGGGGTTTAGGTGAAAAACTGTTTTTT.

V usage is TRBV28 and J usage is TRBJ1-1; possibly TRBD1 for D (5 bases). Per germline, CDR1 MDHEN and CDR2 SYDVKM. There are 14 residues in the CDR3. Trimming removed 7 bases from V and 4 bases from J, with 16 bases in between. The CDR3 is CASNRGRESTEAFF. The DNA for the CDR3 is TGTGCCAGCAACCGGGGGAGAGAGTCCACTGAAGCTTTCTTT.

The V and J genes are TRBV11-2 and TRBJ2-7; D is uncertain. Germline V gene data show CDR1 as SGHAT and CDR2 as FQNNGV. V dropped 5 bases and J dropped 7 bases, with 12 bases sitting between them. This CDR3 has 12 residues. Written as DNA, the CDR3 is TGTGCCAGCAGCCGACTGGTGCGGGAGCAGTACTTC. Residues: CASSRLVREQYF.

The chain joins TRBV7-6 to TRBJ1-1; weak D call: TRBD1 (5 bases). Germline CDR1 reads SGHVS; CDR2 reads FNYEAQ. V lost 3 bases and J 4 bases, leaving 21 bases between the germline ends. The CDR3 is 17 amino acids. CDR3: CASSLRPGFRLGTEAFF. CDR3 DNA sequence: TGTGCCAGCAGCTTGAGACCAGGGTTCAGACTTGGCACTGAAGCTTTCTTT.

The V and J genes are TRBV7-9 and TRBJ2-3, with D perhaps TRBD2 (5 bases). Germline values: CDR1 SEHNR, CDR2 FQNEAQ (reference sequence). The CDR3 runs 16 residues. The ends were cut back, 3 bases at V and 1 base at J, with 14 bases in the middle. CDR3 in DNA: TGTGCCAGCAGCTTCCAGGCTAGCTACGGCACAGATACGCAGTATTTT. Its protein is CASSFQASYGTDTQYF.

The rearrangement uses TRBV24-1 and TRBJ2-3, with 7 bases aligning to TRBD2. Germline V gene lookup returns CDR1 KGHDR and CDR2 SFDVKD. V dropped 2 bases and J dropped 2; count of bases not matched to a gene: 6. The CDR3 runs to 16 residues. CDR3 protein: CATSDSGRGTTDTQYF. The CDR3 DNA follows: TGTGCCACCAGTGATTCGGGGCGGGGGACCACAGATACGCAGTATTTT.

CDR3 bases: TGTGCCAGCAGTGCGACAGGGGGCGCACCTGAAGCTTTCTTT. Encoded protein: CASSATGGAPEAFF. This chain links TRBV25-1 with TRBJ1-1, with 10 bases identical to TRBD1. Looked up from germline, CDR1 is MGHDK and CDR2 is SYGVNS. CDR3 length equals 14 residues. V lost 4 bases to trimming and J lost 6 bases; unmatched junction nucleotides: 5.

This rearrangement joins TRBV5-1 to TRBJ2-3; D gene ambiguous. CDR3 size: 14 residues. V was shortened by 0 bases and J by 2 bases, with 7 bases between the two germline ends. Germline CDR1 is SGHRS and CDR2 is YFSETQ. The CDR3 spells CASSLGHDTDTQYF. The CDR3 DNA sequence: TGCGCCAGCAGCTTGGGACACGACACAGATACGCAGTATTTT.

This clone was detected only a few times. The chain uses TRBV15 and TRBJ2-7; 10 bases are a match to TRBD2. Germline values: CDR1 LNHNV, CDR2 YYDKDF (reference sequence). CDR3 size: 17 residues. V trimming: 1 base; J trimming: 0 bases; junction bases outside the gene matches: 6. CDR3 sequence: CATSRGAGTSVSYEQYF. In nucleotides, the CDR3 is TGTGCCACCAGCAGAGGAGCCGGGACTAGCGTCTCCTACGAGCAGTACTTC. Full variable domain (rest looked up from reference TRBV15 and TRBJ2-7): DAMVIQNPRYQVTQFGKPVTLSCSQTLNHNVMYWYQQKSSQAPKLLFHYYDKDFNNEADTPDNFQSRRPNTSFCFLDIRSPGLGDTAMYLCATSRGAGTSVSYEQYFGPGTRLTVT.

This clone was detected once. The chain links TRBV24-1 to TRBJ2-5; D is unclear. The CDR3 consists of 14 residues. Germline CDR1 and CDR2: KGHDR and SFDVKD. V dropped 7 bases and J dropped 1 base, with 12 bases sitting between them. CDR3: CATSRSSGQETQYF. The CDR3 coding sequence is TGTGCCACCAGCCGTTCCTCGGGCCAAGAGACCCAGTACTTC.

This rearrangement joins TRBV12-3 or TRBV12-4 to TRBJ2-3; 8 bases align to TRBD1. This CDR3 comprises 13 residues. V gave up 8 bases and J gave up 3 bases; unmatched junction bases: 4. The CDR3 DNA sequence: TGTGCCAGCGGACAGGGTCGGACAGATACGCAGTATTTT. It translates to CASGQGRTDTQYF.

The chain joins TRBV7-2 to TRBJ2-5, with TRBD2 matching 10 bases. The V gene's germline CDR1 is SGHTA and CDR2 FQGNSA. The junction had 6 bases not matched to a gene; V was cut back by 1 base and J by 4 bases. The CDR3 consists of 16 residues. The CDR3 DNA follows: TGTGCCAGCAGCTTAGGCCCAGCGGGAGGGATAGAGACCCAGTACTTC. Amino acids: CASSLGPAGGIETQYF.